This is a list of T cell receptor beta chains from one sample in a study of cytomegalovirus exposure and HLA in healthy donors. Using immunoSEQ multiplex PCR, the repertoire was profiled, and TCRdb retains in-frame clones only, with some absent. Among about 130,000 clones, around 83% were seen once, and the ten largest hold roughly 2.6%. Sequences were obtained from PBMCs. The source of these receptors is a man aged 50 to 59 in good health and CMV-seronegative. CDR3s include the opening cysteine and the closing phenylalanine or tryptophan. Fields, in order: clone size, D gene, V gene, J gene, CDR3 DNA, CDR3 protein. The D gene is left open where the match is weak. The size field is filled for only some rows; it gives once, few, many or a size class.

abundance: NA; d_gene: NA; v_gene: TRBV11-2; j_gene: TRBJ1-3; CDR3nt: TGTGCCAGCAGTAGCCCCAGGGCTGGAAACACCATATATTTT; CDR3aa: CASSSPRAGNTIYF
abundance: NA; d_gene: TRBD1; v_gene: TRBV6-5; j_gene: TRBJ1-1; CDR3nt: TGTGCCAGCAGTTCTTCTTGGGGACAGCAGAACACTGAAGCTTTCTTT; CDR3aa: CASSSSWGQQNTEAFF
abundance: NA; d_gene: TRBD2; v_gene: TRBV2; j_gene: TRBJ2-3; CDR3nt: TGTGCCAACCGGGGGGGTACAGGAACAGATACGCAGTATTTT; CDR3aa: CANRGGTGTDTQYF
abundance: once; d_gene: NA; v_gene: TRBV5-1; j_gene: TRBJ2-5; CDR3nt: TGCGCCAGCAGCTTGAACGGGGGTTTAGAGACCCAGTACTTC; CDR3aa: CASSLNGGLETQYF
abundance: NA; d_gene: NA; v_gene: TRBV27; j_gene: TRBJ2-7; CDR3nt: TGTGCCAGCAGTTTAGGGCCAACCTACGAGCAGTACTTC; CDR3aa: CASSLGPTYEQYF
abundance: NA; d_gene: TRBD1; v_gene: TRBV5-1; j_gene: TRBJ1-1; CDR3nt: TGCGCCAGCAGAGCCGGGACAGTCATGAACACTGAAGCTTTCTTT; CDR3aa: CASRAGTVMNTEAFF
abundance: once; d_gene: TRBD1; v_gene: TRBV2; j_gene: TRBJ1-2; CDR3nt: TGTGCCACCGTCCGGGACAGGGACTATGGCTACACCTTC; CDR3aa: CATVRDRDYGYTF
abundance: few; d_gene: TRBD1; v_gene: TRBV7-2; j_gene: TRBJ2-7; CDR3nt: TGTGCCAGCAGCCACGGCCCGGCGGACAGGTCTTACGAGCAGTACTTC; CDR3aa: CASSHGPADRSYEQYF
abundance: NA; d_gene: TRBD2; v_gene: TRBV4-1; j_gene: TRBJ2-3; CDR3nt: TGCGCCAGCAGCCAAGATCCCCAAGGGACTAGCGAGGAGTATTTT; CDR3aa: CASSQDPQGTSEEYF
abundance: NA; d_gene: NA; v_gene: TRBV19; j_gene: TRBJ1-2; CDR3nt: TGTGCCAGCCAAGCGGGGTTTAATGGCTACACCTTC; CDR3aa: CASQAGFNGYTF
abundance: NA; d_gene: NA; v_gene: TRBV20-1; j_gene: TRBJ2-5; CDR3nt: TGCAGTCTCTACTACCAAGAGACCCAGTACTTC; CDR3aa: CSLYYQETQYF
abundance: NA; d_gene: NA; v_gene: TRBV19; j_gene: TRBJ1-2; CDR3nt: TGTGCCAGTAGTATACAATTTACAAACTATGGCTACACCTTC; CDR3aa: CASSIQFTNYGYTF
abundance: NA; d_gene: TRBD1; v_gene: TRBV18; j_gene: TRBJ1-3; CDR3nt: TGTGCCAGCTCACCACAGGGGGCACTTTTCAGCTCTGGAAACACCATATATTTT; CDR3aa: CASSPQGALFSSGNTIYF
abundance: NA; d_gene: NA; v_gene: TRBV4-3; j_gene: TRBJ1-4; CDR3nt: TGCGCCAGCAGCCAAGGGCGGGCCGGGAGGGGCACTAATGAAAAACTGTTTTTT; CDR3aa: CASSQGRAGRGTNEKLFF
abundance: NA; d_gene: NA; v_gene: TRBV30; j_gene: TRBJ1-2; CDR3nt: TGTGCCTGGAGTGTATCGGTCGGGGGATTCGGCTACACCTTC; CDR3aa: CAWSVSVGGFGYTF
abundance: NA; d_gene: NA; v_gene: TRBV5-8; j_gene: TRBJ1-6; CDR3nt: TGTGCCAGCAGCAGGGTCAGGGGCGCTTATAATTCACCCCTCCACTTT; CDR3aa: CASSRVRGAYNSPLHF
abundance: NA; d_gene: NA; v_gene: TRBV7-9; j_gene: TRBJ1-1; CDR3nt: TGTGCCAGCAGCTTCACAGGGCTGGGCACTGAAGCTTTCTTT; CDR3aa: CASSFTGLGTEAFF
abundance: once; d_gene: NA; v_gene: TRBV5-1; j_gene: TRBJ1-1; CDR3nt: TGCGCCAGCAGCTTTCCCCGGAGCACTGAAGCTTTCTTT; CDR3aa: CASSFPRSTEAFF
abundance: NA; d_gene: NA; v_gene: TRBV5-1; j_gene: TRBJ2-1; CDR3nt: TGCGCCAGCAGCTCGTCGACAGGACAATCTTACAATGAGCAGTTCTTC; CDR3aa: CASSSSTGQSYNEQFF
abundance: NA; d_gene: TRBD1; v_gene: TRBV7-9; j_gene: TRBJ1-2; CDR3nt: TGTGCCAGCAGCTCAGGGACAGGGGTCTATGGCTACACCTTC; CDR3aa: CASSSGTGVYGYTF
abundance: NA; d_gene: TRBD1; v_gene: TRBV4-1; j_gene: TRBJ2-2; CDR3nt: TGCGCCAGCAGCCAAGAAGGGACAGGGGTCCCCGGGGAGCTGTTTTTT; CDR3aa: CASSQEGTGVPGELFF
abundance: NA; d_gene: NA; v_gene: TRBV29-1; j_gene: TRBJ1-2; CDR3nt: TGCAGCGTCGGGGGGTTTACAGGAAGTCCTGACTATGGCTACACCTTC; CDR3aa: CSVGGFTGSPDYGYTF
abundance: NA; d_gene: NA; v_gene: TRBV19; j_gene: TRBJ2-7; CDR3nt: TGTGCCAGTAGGGACAGTGTAGTCCCCTACGAGCAGTACTTC; CDR3aa: CASRDSVVPYEQYF
abundance: NA; d_gene: TRBD2; v_gene: TRBV13; j_gene: TRBJ2-3; CDR3nt: TGTGCCAGCAGCTTAGTGGCGGGGGGCGGCACAGATACGCAGTATTTT; CDR3aa: CASSLVAGGGTDTQYF
abundance: NA; d_gene: TRBD1; v_gene: TRBV2; j_gene: TRBJ1-5; CDR3nt: TGTGCCAGCAGGTCGACCGGGACAGCTCATTTT; CDR3aa: CASRSTGTAHF
abundance: few; d_gene: NA; v_gene: TRBV18; j_gene: TRBJ1-1; CDR3nt: TGTGCCAGCTCACCTCAACAGGGTAGGACTGAAGCTTTCTTT; CDR3aa: CASSPQQGRTEAFF
abundance: NA; d_gene: TRBD2; v_gene: TRBV9; j_gene: TRBJ2-1; CDR3nt: TGTGCCAGCAGCGCTATAAGGCTAGCGGGGAACAATGAGCAGTTCTTC; CDR3aa: CASSAIRLAGNNEQFF
abundance: NA; d_gene: TRBD1; v_gene: TRBV5-1; j_gene: TRBJ2-1; CDR3nt: TGCGCCAGCAGCGGGGACAGGGGAAACAATGAGCAGTTCTTC; CDR3aa: CASSGDRGNNEQFF
abundance: NA; d_gene: TRBD1; v_gene: TRBV29-1; j_gene: TRBJ1-2; CDR3nt: TGCAGCGTTGGGGAGAGGGACAGCACTAGGGGCTACACCTTC; CDR3aa: CSVGERDSTRGYTF
abundance: NA; d_gene: NA; v_gene: TRBV11-3; j_gene: TRBJ2-5; CDR3nt: TGTGCCAGCAGCACAGGGCGGCCAGAGACCCAGTACTTC; CDR3aa: CASSTGRPETQYF
abundance: NA; d_gene: NA; v_gene: TRBV2; j_gene: TRBJ1-2; CDR3nt: TGTGCCAGCAGTCGGCGCACCGAGACACATGGCTACACCTTC; CDR3aa: CASSRRTETHGYTF
abundance: few; d_gene: TRBD2; v_gene: TRBV9; j_gene: TRBJ2-7; CDR3nt: TGTGCCAGCAGCGTAGATCCGGGAGGAGCCTACGAGCAGTACTTC; CDR3aa: CASSVDPGGAYEQYF
abundance: NA; d_gene: TRBD1; v_gene: TRBV4-1; j_gene: TRBJ2-2; CDR3nt: TGCGCCAGCAGCCAGAACAGGGGCGGGACCGGGGAGCTGTTTTTT; CDR3aa: CASSQNRGGTGELFF
abundance: NA; d_gene: NA; v_gene: TRBV5-1; j_gene: TRBJ1-2; CDR3nt: TGCGCCAGCAGCTTGGCCGGGAGCAACGGCTATGGCTACACCTTC; CDR3aa: CASSLAGSNGYGYTF
abundance: NA; d_gene: NA; v_gene: TRBV10-3; j_gene: TRBJ2-5; CDR3nt: TGTGCCATCAGTGAGTCCCCAGGGACCCAGTACTTC; CDR3aa: CAISESPGTQYF
abundance: few; d_gene: TRBD1; v_gene: TRBV6-1; j_gene: TRBJ1-1; CDR3nt: TGTGCCAGCCCAGACAGGGGGGACACTGAAGCTTTCTTT; CDR3aa: CASPDRGDTEAFF
abundance: NA; d_gene: NA; v_gene: TRBV7-2; j_gene: TRBJ1-1; CDR3nt: TGTGCCAGCAGCTTATACAGGGTCGGCACTGAAGCTTTCTTT; CDR3aa: CASSLYRVGTEAFF
abundance: NA; d_gene: TRBD1; v_gene: TRBV25-1; j_gene: TRBJ1-2; CDR3nt: TGTGCCAGCAGTGAAGGACAGGGGAGGATTGGCTACACCTTC; CDR3aa: CASSEGQGRIGYTF
abundance: once; d_gene: TRBD2; v_gene: TRBV7-9; j_gene: TRBJ2-3; CDR3nt: TGTGCCAGCAGCGCTTCGGCTAGCGGGGCCACAGATACGCAGTATTTT; CDR3aa: CASSASASGATDTQYF
abundance: NA; d_gene: TRBD2; v_gene: TRBV5-1; j_gene: TRBJ2-2; CDR3nt: TGCGCCAGCAGCTTCCCGGGACTAGCGGGGGGAAGAGACACCGGGGAGCTGTTTTTT; CDR3aa: CASSFPGLAGGRDTGELFF
abundance: NA; d_gene: TRBD1; v_gene: TRBV19; j_gene: TRBJ1-1; CDR3nt: TGTGCCAGTAGTATAGATCTCGGCAGGGGGCTTTATGATGAAGCTTTCTTT; CDR3aa: CASSIDLGRGLYDEAFF
abundance: NA; d_gene: TRBD2; v_gene: TRBV2; j_gene: TRBJ2-3; CDR3nt: TGTGCCAGCAGGGTTAGCGGGGGGGGCACAGATACGCAGTATTTT; CDR3aa: CASRVSGGGTDTQYF
abundance: NA; d_gene: NA; v_gene: TRBV4-2; j_gene: TRBJ2-7; CDR3nt: TGTGCCAGCAGCCAAGTGCAGGGCCTACCCGCCTACGAGCAGTACTTC; CDR3aa: CASSQVQGLPAYEQYF
abundance: NA; d_gene: TRBD1; v_gene: TRBV5-4; j_gene: TRBJ2-3; CDR3nt: TGTGCCAGCAGCCACGGGACAGGAGCCCGCACAGATACGCAGTATTTT; CDR3aa: CASSHGTGARTDTQYF
abundance: NA; d_gene: TRBD1; v_gene: TRBV29-1; j_gene: TRBJ2-2; CDR3nt: TGCAGCCCGCAAGACAGGGTGAGCCTCACCGGGGAGCTGTTTTTT; CDR3aa: CSPQDRVSLTGELFF
abundance: NA; d_gene: TRBD1; v_gene: TRBV5-1; j_gene: TRBJ1-5; CDR3nt: TGCGCCAGCAGCTTGGCTGGGACAGACTATCAGCCCCAGCATTTT; CDR3aa: CASSLAGTDYQPQHF
abundance: NA; d_gene: NA; v_gene: TRBV5-4; j_gene: TRBJ1-1; CDR3nt: TGTGCCAGCAGCTCACGGGACTTTGAAGCTTTCTTT; CDR3aa: CASSSRDFEAFF
abundance: once; d_gene: TRBD1; v_gene: TRBV30; j_gene: TRBJ2-7; CDR3nt: TGTGCCTGGAGTGACTGGGGGACAGGGGGTTCCTACGAGCAGTACTTC; CDR3aa: CAWSDWGTGGSYEQYF
abundance: NA; d_gene: NA; v_gene: TRBV18; j_gene: TRBJ1-1; CDR3nt: TGTGCCAGCTCACTCCAAACGGGCACTGAAGCTTTCTTT; CDR3aa: CASSLQTGTEAFF